This TCR beta chain was found in a study of T-cell memory formation after mild COVID-19. V lost 9 bases, J lost 4 bases, and 15 bases lay in between. This CDR3 is built from 14 residues. Each CDR3 protein gets one entry after TCRdb re-called the 5' RACE reads with MiXCR. Seen here are 200,000 to 250,000 distinct CDR3 sequences, roughly 15% observed once, and the top ten hold roughly 3.6%. What was sequenced was PBMCs or a T cell subset sorted from them (not recorded which). The sequence was collected from a man aged 18 to 29 who had mild COVID-19 (a few samples of this study predate the infection). Cell type and time point are not known. This chain joins TRBV12-3 or TRBV12-4 and TRBJ1-4, with D perhaps matching TRBD1 (5 bases). CDR3 loop: CASGDPIYNEKLFF. CDR3 nucleotides: TGTGCCAGTGGGGACCCCATCTATAATGAAAAACTGTTTTTT.